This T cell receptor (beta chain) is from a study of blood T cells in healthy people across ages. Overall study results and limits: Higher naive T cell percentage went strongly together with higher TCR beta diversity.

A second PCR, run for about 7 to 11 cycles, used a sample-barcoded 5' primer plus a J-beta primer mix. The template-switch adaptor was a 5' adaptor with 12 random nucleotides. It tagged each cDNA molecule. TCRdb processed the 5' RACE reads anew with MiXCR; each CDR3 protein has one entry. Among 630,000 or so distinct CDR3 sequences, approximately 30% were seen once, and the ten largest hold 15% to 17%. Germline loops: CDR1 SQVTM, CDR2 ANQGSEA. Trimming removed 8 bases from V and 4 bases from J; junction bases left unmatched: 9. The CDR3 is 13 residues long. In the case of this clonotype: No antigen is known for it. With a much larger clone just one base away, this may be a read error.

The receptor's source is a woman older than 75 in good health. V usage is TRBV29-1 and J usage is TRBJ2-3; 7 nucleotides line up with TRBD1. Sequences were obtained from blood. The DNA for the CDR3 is TGCAGCTCAACGACAGGGAACGCAGATACGCAGTATTTT. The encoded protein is CSSTTGNADTQYF.